This is a list of T cell receptor beta chains from one sample in a study of Graves' ophthalmopathy and Graves' hyperthyroidism. TCRdb re-analysed the multiplex PCR reads in MiXCR, keeping a single row per CDR3 protein. In the table there are fewer than 650,000 distinct CDR3 sequences, approximately 21% of which are singletons. Material: peripheral blood. These receptors originate from a woman under 30 with stable Graves' hyperthyroidism. Some clones in this sample may be carry-over from other donors' samples. CDR3s include the opening cysteine and the closing phenylalanine or tryptophan. Each record gives: D gene, CDR3 length, V gene, CDR3 protein. A D gene is named only where the DNA matches it firmly.

D gene: .; CDR3 length: 13; V gene: TRBV19; CDR3 protein: CASSEREDTEAFF
D gene: TRBD2; CDR3 length: 14; V gene: TRBV9; CDR3 protein: CASSTSGHSYEQYF
D gene: TRBD1; CDR3 length: 17; V gene: TRBV6-1; CDR3 protein: CASSVTLGTGGSYEQYF
D gene: TRBD1; CDR3 length: 13; V gene: TRBV7-7; CDR3 protein: CASSADRGTEAFF
D gene: .; CDR3 length: 11; V gene: TRBV20-1; CDR3 protein: CSAKWNTEAFF
D gene: TRBD1; CDR3 length: 14; V gene: TRBV6-1; CDR3 protein: CASTSRQGSTEAFF
D gene: .; CDR3 length: 14; V gene: TRBV12-3/TRBV12-4; CDR3 protein: CASSPPRLALEQYF
D gene: TRBD2; CDR3 length: 14; V gene: TRBV20-1; CDR3 protein: CSARGLAGTGELFF
D gene: .; CDR3 length: 15; V gene: TRBV7-3; CDR3 protein: CASSLTGSPRETQYF
D gene: TRBD1; CDR3 length: 15; V gene: TRBV5-1; CDR3 protein: CASSPGQSGNQPQHF
D gene: .; CDR3 length: 13; V gene: TRBV11-3; CDR3 protein: CASSLGPSGEQYF
D gene: TRBD2; CDR3 length: 15; V gene: TRBV7-9; CDR3 protein: CASTRLAGGYYEQYF
D gene: .; CDR3 length: 13; V gene: TRBV12-3/TRBV12-4; CDR3 protein: CASSYQGSTEAFF
D gene: .; CDR3 length: 14; V gene: TRBV11-1; CDR3 protein: CASSVTGSQETQYF
D gene: TRBD2; CDR3 length: 16; V gene: TRBV2; CDR3 protein: CASTRREGLRYNEQYF
D gene: .; CDR3 length: 12; V gene: TRBV6-2/TRBV6-3; CDR3 protein: CASRPDGNIQYF
D gene: .; CDR3 length: 13; V gene: TRBV3-1; CDR3 protein: CASSQDFTTEAFF
D gene: .; CDR3 length: 16; V gene: TRBV15; CDR3 protein: CATSKPGLLLDQPQHF
D gene: TRBD1; CDR3 length: 16; V gene: TRBV24-1; CDR3 protein: CATSDSGTGRVGELFF
D gene: TRBD2; CDR3 length: 16; V gene: TRBV7-8; CDR3 protein: CASSLARGGIQETQYF
D gene: .; CDR3 length: 13; V gene: TRBV6-1; CDR3 protein: CASLQGLSQPQHF
D gene: .; CDR3 length: 12; V gene: TRBV28; CDR3 protein: CASNLGSETQYF
D gene: .; CDR3 length: 14; V gene: TRBV12-3/TRBV12-4; CDR3 protein: CASSSEYRVAEAFF
D gene: TRBD1; CDR3 length: 15; V gene: TRBV4-1; CDR3 protein: CASSLARQGVETQYF
D gene: .; CDR3 length: 17; V gene: TRBV6-2/TRBV6-3; CDR3 protein: CASSFGGAGNSGQPQHF